Below, 28 T cell receptor beta chains from the same sample are listed, as sequenced in a study of sequential checkpoint blockade in melanoma. As for treatment: randomized to nivolumab then ipilimumab (arm A) or the reverse (arm B). The table came from immunoSEQ multiplex PCR; TCRdb's copy has only in-frame clones and leaves some out. The repertoire holds 10,000 to 13,000 clones, with 55% to 70% as singletons. This sample comprised CD8+ T cells sorted from blood (inferred from file names), obtained from a patient given nivolumab and ipilimumab in sequence. Every receptor here comes from a human donor with melanoma.

This clone was seen a handful of times. This chain joins TRBV7-9 and TRBJ2-7, with 9 bases fitting TRBD2. This CDR3 region has 14 residues. Germline lookup yields CDR1 SEHNR and CDR2 FQNEAQ (reference sequence). The V segment lost 5 bases and the J segment 2 bases; nucleotides outside the gene matches: 4. CDR3 residues: CASSKSGGPYEQYF. DNA for the CDR3: TGTGCCAGCAGCAAAAGCGGGGGGCCCTACGAGCAGTACTTC.

J is TRBJ2-7 and V is TRBV7-2, with D hard to call. Trimming shortened V by 5 bases and J by 0 bases, and 17 bases separated the two germline ends. The CDR3 sequence is 16 residues long. Germline CDR1 and CDR2: SGHTA and FQGNSA. CDR3 sequence (DNA): TGTGCCAGCAGCCCCCTCCCGCAGGCGAGCTCCTACGAGCAGTACTTC. It specifies CASSPLPQASSYEQYF.

J is TRBJ1-6 and V is TRBV19; D possibly corresponds to TRBD1 (6 bases). The CDR3 has 14 residues. CDR1 LNHDA and CDR2 SQIVND come from the germline V gene (reference sequence). V lost 6 bases, J lost 9 bases, and 15 bases lay in between. The CDR3, as DNA: TGTGCCAGTAGCCCACCATTGGACAGTTCACCCCTCCACTTT. Amino acid sequence: CASSPPLDSSPLHF. The variable domain in full, with the rest retrieved from reference TRBV19 and TRBJ1-6, is DGGITQSPKYLFRKEGQNVTLSCEQNLNHDAMYWYRQDPGQGLRLIYYSQIVNDFQKGDIAEGYSVSREKKESFPLTVTSAQKNPTAFYLCASSPPLDSSPLHFGNGTRLTVT.

The V and J genes are TRBV6-5 and TRBJ2-7; 7 bases map to TRBD1. Germline V CDR1 and CDR2: MNHEY, SVGAGI. This CDR3 has 14 residues. Unmatched junction bases numbered 8, after V lost 7 bases and J lost 2 bases. CDR3 protein: CASNPGTDTYEQYF. For the CDR3, the DNA is TGTGCCAGCAACCCCGGGACAGACACCTACGAGCAGTACTTC.

In this sample, this clone turned up once. One end of the junction is discordant with germline, which a read error may explain. The rearrangement joins TRBV30 to TRBJ1-2; D is ambiguous. The germline gives CDR1 GTSNPN, CDR2 SVGIG (reference sequence). CDR3 length: 10 amino acids. The CDR3 here is CAWSQLREHF. The CDR3 coding sequence is TGTGCCTGGAGTCAACTTAGGGAGCACTTC.

This clone was counted a single time. The chain is built from TRBV7-2 and TRBJ2-7; 12 positions match TRBD2. The V gene end was trimmed by 1 base and the J gene end by 1 base; junction bases not matched to a gene: 5. This CDR3 is built from 17 residues. Germline-derived CDR1 and CDR2 are SGHTA and FQGNSA. This chain's CDR3 is CASSLGLAGGRSYEQYF. DNA of the CDR3: TGTGCCAGCAGCTTAGGGCTAGCGGGAGGGCGGTCCTACGAGCAGTACTTC. The full variable domain, its missing parts supplied by reference TRBV7-2 and TRBJ2-7, is GAGVSQSPSNKVTEKGKDVELRCDPISGHTALYWYRQSLGQGLEFLIYFQGNSAPDKSGLPSDRFSAERTGGSVSTLTIQRTQQEDSAVYLCASSLGLAGGRSYEQYFGPGTRLTVT.

This clone was seen once. The rearrangement uses TRBV28 and TRBJ2-7, with 9 bases matching TRBD1. CDR1 and CDR2 (germline): MDHEN, SYDVKM. This CDR3 contains 14 residues. The trim removed 6 bases at V and 4 bases at J, leaving 7 bases unmatched. Written as DNA, the CDR3 is TGTGCCAGCAGCCCGACAGGGGGTGATTACGAGCAGTACTTC. Protein sequence: CASSPTGGDYEQYF. The full variable domain, with the rest looked up from reference TRBV28 and TRBJ2-7, is DVKVTQSSRYLVKRTGEKVFLECVQDMDHENMFWYRQDPGLGLRLIYFSYDVKMKEKGDIPEGYSVSREKKERFSLILESASTNQTSMYLCASSPTGGDYEQYFGPGTRLTVT.

This clone was seen only a few times. The chain employs TRBV19 and TRBJ2-7; the match to TRBD2 covers 13 bases. The CDR3 loop spans 16 amino acids. Trimming took 5 bases from V and 2 from J; bases not matched to a gene: 6. Germline-derived CDR1 and CDR2 are LNHDA and SQIVND (reference sequence). CDR3 sequence (DNA): TGTGCCAGTAGTCCCGGAGGACTAGCGGGAGCCTACGAGCAGTACTTC. It is translated as CASSPGGLAGAYEQYF.

This clone was observed a handful of times. The CDR3 loop reads CASILGPGSTGELFF. DNA for the CDR3: TGTGCCAGCATCCTGGGGCCGGGTAGCACCGGGGAGCTGTTTTTT. The chain recombines TRBV27 with TRBJ2-2; D perhaps matches TRBD1 (5 bases). The V end was cut by 7 bases, the J end by 4 bases, with 16 bases between. The CDR3 runs 15 residues. CDR1 is MNHEY, CDR2 SMNVEV, per germline (reference sequence).

The CDR3 region is CASSQSLAERTGELFF. The CDR3 coding sequence is TGCGCCAGCAGCCAGTCCCTAGCGGAGAGAACCGGGGAGCTGTTTTTT. The rearrangement uses TRBV4-1 and TRBJ2-2; 7 nucleotides match TRBD2. CDR3 length: 16 amino acids. CDR1 MGHRA and CDR2 YSYEKL come from the germline V gene. The J segment lost 5 bases and the V segment lost 3 bases, leaving 9 bases of the junction unmatched.

This chain joins TRBV11-2 and TRBJ2-1; 11 nucleotides align to TRBD2. Trimming at V came to 1 base and at J to 9 bases, leaving 11 bases not matched to a gene. Germline-derived CDR1 and CDR2 are SGHAT and FQNNGV. The CDR3 spans 17 residues. CDR3 region: CASSLVSGGAGLLEQFF. CDR3 bases: TGTGCCAGCAGCTTAGTTAGCGGGGGGGCCGGGCTCCTTGAGCAGTTCTTC.

This clone showed up just once. This chain connects TRBV2 to TRBJ1-5; D remains ambiguous. Germline-derived CDR1 and CDR2 are SNHLY and FYNNEI. Trimming stripped 8 bases from V and 0 bases from J, with 8 bases between. The CDR3 has 13 amino acids. CDR3 DNA: TGTGCCAGCCTTGGAGATAGCAATCAGCCCCAGCATTTT. This encodes CASLGDSNQPQHF.

This clone has just one count. CDR3 protein: CASSPREGRYEQYF. The DNA of the CDR3 is TGTGCCAGCAGTCCCCGGGAGGGTAGGTACGAGCAGTACTTC. The chain combines TRBV27 with TRBJ2-7, with TRBD2 matching over 8 bases. This CDR3 is 14 amino acids long. Trimming cost V 5 bases and J 4 bases; bases outside gene matches: 7. Germline values: CDR1 MNHEY, CDR2 SMNVEV (reference sequence).

V and J are TRBV13 and TRBJ2-1; weak D call: TRBD1 (5 bases). The germline CDR1 and CDR2 sequences are PRHDT and FYEKMQ (reference sequence). Trimming cost V 1 base and J 5 bases, with 6 bases left between them. The CDR3 has 13 residues. The CDR3 region is CASSLAGNNEQFF. CDR3 in DNA: TGTGCCAGCAGCTTAGCAGGGAACAATGAGCAGTTCTTC.

The V gene is TRBV28, the J gene TRBJ2-7; 7 bases match TRBD1. The CDR3 loop spans 14 amino acids. Germline V gene data show CDR1 as MDHEN and CDR2 as SYDVKM. V lost 3 bases, J lost 5 bases, and 7 bases stayed unmatched. CDR3: CASSLVGTVNEQYF. The CDR3 DNA is TGTGCCAGCAGTTTGGTAGGGACAGTTAACGAGCAGTACTTC. Combining the CDR3 with reference TRBV28 and TRBJ2-7 gives the whole variable domain DVKVTQSSRYLVKRTGEKVFLECVQDMDHENMFWYRQDPGLGLRLIYFSYDVKMKEKGDIPEGYSVSREKKERFSLILESASTNQTSMYLCASSLVGTVNEQYFGPGTRLTVT.

This CDR3 is CASSGEAGNWGEQYF. CDR3 DNA: TGTGCCAGCAGTGGGGAAGCGGGGAATTGGGGGGAGCAGTACTTC. This chain joins TRBV2 and TRBJ2-7; 7 bases are shared with TRBD2. CDR3 length equals 15 residues. V was pared by 4 bases and J by 7 bases, with 13 bases of the junction left unmatched. Germline CDR1 SNHLY, CDR2 FYNNEI.

The gene calls are TRBV7-8 and TRBJ2-7, with D hard to call. The germline CDR1 and CDR2 sequences are SGHVS and FQNEAQ. CDR3 length equals 12 residues. This chain's CDR3 is CASSLGGGNAEV. Written as DNA, the CDR3 is TGTGCCAGCAGCTTAGGAGGCGGAAACGCAGAGGTC.

The chain couples TRBV7-6 to TRBJ2-5; 9 positions agree with TRBD1. With the DNA end fitting TRBJ2-7 better, the J assignment may be wrong. Germline V gene sequence: CDR1 SGHVS, CDR2 FNYEAQ. The CDR3 extends over 15 amino acids. The CDR3 region has the DNA TGTGCCAGCAGCTCTGGGGACAGGGAGTCCTACGAGCAGTACTTC. Encoded protein: CASSSGDRESYEQYF.

The chain carries TRBV7-2 and TRBJ2-7, with D possibly TRBD2 on 5 matching bases. The CDR3 runs 14 residues. Trimming left V 3 bases short and J 6 bases short, with 15 bases between. Germline CDR1 is SGHTA and CDR2 is FQGNSA. CDR3 loop: CASSFMTGTSEQYF. As DNA, the CDR3 is TGTGCCAGCAGCTTCATGACGGGAACAAGCGAGCAGTACTTC.

This chain links TRBV27 with TRBJ2-7; 7 nucleotides line up with TRBD1. V gave up 2 bases and J gave up 0 bases; unmatched junction bases: 4. Germline-derived CDR1 and CDR2 are MNHEY and SMNVEV (reference sequence). CDR3 size: 15 residues. CDR3 amino acids: CASSLLGQPSYEQYF. The CDR3 DNA reads TGTGCCAGCAGTTTACTGGGACAGCCCTCCTACGAGCAGTACTTC.

This clone appeared a few times. The chain is built from TRBV10-3 and TRBJ2-1, with 9 bases aligning to TRBD2. This CDR3 is built from 17 residues. V dropped 3 bases and J dropped 2; count of bases not matched to a gene: 8. Germline V lookup: CDR1 ENHRY, CDR2 SYGVKD. The CDR3 bases are TGTGCCATCAGTGATGGCGGGAGGGCCGCAGCCTACAATGAGCAGTTCTTC. It is translated as CAISDGGRAAAYNEQFF.

The chain is built from TRBV25-1 and TRBJ2-3; the match to TRBD2 covers 9 bases. J gave up 2 bases and V 3 bases, and 9 bases lay outside the gene matches. Per the germline V gene, CDR1 is MGHDK and CDR2 is SYGVNS. CDR3 size: 17 residues. Written as DNA, the CDR3 is TGTGCCAGCAGTGAGGTCCCGGGACTAGCTCCCACAGATACGCAGTATTTT. It specifies CASSEVPGLAPTDTQYF.

The chain is built from TRBV7-6 and TRBJ2-2, with D uncertain. The CDR3 length is 15 residues. CDR1 is SGHVS, CDR2 FNYEAQ, per germline. The V end lost 5 bases, the J end lost 0 bases, and 10 bases lay between the germline ends. CDR3 nucleotides: TGTGCCAGCAGCCCCGTGACACCGAACACCGGGGAGCTGTTTTTT. It specifies CASSPVTPNTGELFF.

The chain links TRBV4-1 to TRBJ2-5; D is possibly TRBD2 (7 bases). Near its end, the DNA agrees better with TRBJ2-7, so the J call may be wrong. The CDR3 length is 14 residues. The germline gives CDR1 MGHRA, CDR2 YSYEKL. The chain's CDR3 is CASSQRGRGYEQYF. CDR3 in DNA: TGCGCCAGCAGCCAGAGGGGGAGGGGCTACGAGCAGTACTTC.

The J gene is TRBJ2-3, the V gene TRBV6-4; D may be TRBD2 (7 bases). The CDR3 covers 15 residues. V shed 3 bases and J shed 1 base, with 11 bases lying between them. Germline CDR1 is MRHNA and CDR2 is SNTAGT. The CDR3 DNA reads as TGTGCCAGCAGTGAAGGGGGGGGAGGCACAGATACGCAGTATTTT. Amino acid sequence: CASSEGGGGTDTQYF.

This sequence joins TRBV19 and TRBJ2-5; 9 positions agree with TRBD1. J lost 5 bases, V lost 3 bases, and 7 bases had no gene match. This CDR3 contains 15 residues. Germline values: CDR1 LNHDA, CDR2 SQIVND (reference sequence). The CDR3, as DNA: TGTGCCAGTAGTATCATACAGGGGGCGGGTGAGACCCAGTACTTC. It specifies CASSIIQGAGETQYF.

This clone was counted only a few times. The V call is TRBV21-1, the J call TRBJ2-3; the D segment call TRBD1 is taken from the table without a DNA check. TRBV21-1 is classified as a pseudogene. The CDR3 has 16 amino acids. The CDR3 region has the DNA TGTGCCAGCAGCAAAGGGGACAGGGCTGTGCTTCATACGCAGTATTTT. Amino acid sequence: CASSKGDRAVLHTQYF.

This clone appeared once. The CDR3 bases are TGCGCCAGCAGCCAAGAAATGGTGGTGAGGGCCTCTTTCGGAAACACCATATATTTT. Amino acid sequence: CASSQEMVVRASFGNTIYF. The chain uses TRBV4-3 and TRBJ1-3; no reliable D call. CDR1 is LGHNA and CDR2 is YSLEER in the germline V gene. CDR3 length: 19 residues. Trimming removed 0 bases at V and 4 bases at J, with 22 bases between.